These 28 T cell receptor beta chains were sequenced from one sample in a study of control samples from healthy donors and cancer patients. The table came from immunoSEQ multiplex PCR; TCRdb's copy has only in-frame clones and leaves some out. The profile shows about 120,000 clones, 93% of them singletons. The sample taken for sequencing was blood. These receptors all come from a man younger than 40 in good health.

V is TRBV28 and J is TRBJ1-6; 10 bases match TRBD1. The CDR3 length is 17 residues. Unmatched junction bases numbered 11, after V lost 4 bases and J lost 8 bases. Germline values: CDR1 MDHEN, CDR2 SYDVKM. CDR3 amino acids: CASSYPGTGVAHSPLHF. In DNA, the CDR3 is TGTGCCAGCAGTTACCCCGGGACAGGGGTAGCTCATTCACCCCTCCACTTT.

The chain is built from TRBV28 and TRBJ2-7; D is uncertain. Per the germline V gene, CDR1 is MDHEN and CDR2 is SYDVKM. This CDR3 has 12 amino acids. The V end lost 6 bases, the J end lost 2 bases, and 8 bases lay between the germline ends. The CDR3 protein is CASREGTYEQYF. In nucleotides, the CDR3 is TGTGCCAGCAGGGAAGGGACCTACGAGCAGTACTTC.

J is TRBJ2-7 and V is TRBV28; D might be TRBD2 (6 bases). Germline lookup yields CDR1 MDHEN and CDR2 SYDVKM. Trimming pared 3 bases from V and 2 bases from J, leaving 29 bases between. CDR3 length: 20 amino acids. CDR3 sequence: CASSFVGLPLSLNNPYEQYF. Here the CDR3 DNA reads TGTGCCAGCAGTTTTGTGGGACTCCCTCTCTCCCTCAACAATCCCTACGAGCAGTACTTC.

The CDR3 nucleotides are TGTGCCAGCAGCTCCCTGGGGCGGGACAATGAGCAGTTCTTC. Protein: CASSSLGRDNEQFF. The genes are TRBV11-2 and TRBJ2-1, with D tentatively TRBD1 or TRBD2 (5 bases each). The length of the CDR3 is 14 residues. The V end was cut by 4 bases, the J end by 5 bases, with 12 bases between. The germline gives CDR1 SGHAT, CDR2 FQNNGV.

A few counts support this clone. The CDR3 loop is CASSYRSNTGELFF. The CDR3 DNA reads as TGTGCCAGCAGTTACAGGTCGAACACCGGGGAGCTGTTTTTT. The chain couples TRBV6-6 to TRBJ2-2; D uncertain. CDR1 MNHNY and CDR2 SVGAGI come from the germline V gene (reference sequence). This CDR3 comprises 14 residues. The ends were cut back, 2 bases at V and 0 bases at J, with 4 bases in the middle.

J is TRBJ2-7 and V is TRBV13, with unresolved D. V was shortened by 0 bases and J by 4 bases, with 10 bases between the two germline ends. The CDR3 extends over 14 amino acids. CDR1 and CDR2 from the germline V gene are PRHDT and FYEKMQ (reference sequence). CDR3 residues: CASSLGVDSYEQYV. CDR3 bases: TGTGCCAGCAGCTTAGGTGTGGATTCATACGAGCAGTACGTC.

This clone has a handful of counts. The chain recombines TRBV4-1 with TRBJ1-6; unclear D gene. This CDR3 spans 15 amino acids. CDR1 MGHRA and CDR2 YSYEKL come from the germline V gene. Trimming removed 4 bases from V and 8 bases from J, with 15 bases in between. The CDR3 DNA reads TGCGCCAGCAGCCGGTTTAGTGAGCGCGATTCACCCCTCCACTTT. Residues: CASSRFSERDSPLHF.

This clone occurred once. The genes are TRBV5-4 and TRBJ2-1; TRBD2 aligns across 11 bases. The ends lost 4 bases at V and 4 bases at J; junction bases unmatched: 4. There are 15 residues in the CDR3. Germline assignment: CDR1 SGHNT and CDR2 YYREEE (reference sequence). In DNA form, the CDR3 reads TGTGCCAGCAGCCCCATAGCGGGGGGGTACAATGAGCAGTTCTTC. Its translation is CASSPIAGGYNEQFF.

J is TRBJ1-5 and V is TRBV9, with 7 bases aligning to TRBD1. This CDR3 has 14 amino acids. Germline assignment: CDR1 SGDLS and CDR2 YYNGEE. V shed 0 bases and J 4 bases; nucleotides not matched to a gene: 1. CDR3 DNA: TGTGCCAGCAGCGTAGGGGACAGAAATCAGCCCCAGCATTTT. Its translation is CASSVGDRNQPQHF.

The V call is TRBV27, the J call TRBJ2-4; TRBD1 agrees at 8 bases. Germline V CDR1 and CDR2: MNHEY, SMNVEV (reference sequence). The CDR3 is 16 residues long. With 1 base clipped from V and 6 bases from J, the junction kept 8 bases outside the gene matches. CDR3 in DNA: TGTGCCAGCAGTTTATACCGAGACAGGGGTCGAAACATTCAGTACTTC. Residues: CASSLYRDRGRNIQYF.

Here the CDR3 DNA reads TGTGCCAGCAGCCACGACAGGGATTCACCCCTCCACTTT. Translation: CASSHDRDSPLHF. The rearrangement uses TRBV11-3 and TRBJ1-6; TRBD1 matches 7 bases. V lost 5 bases, J lost 8 bases, and 3 bases stayed unmatched. This CDR3 contains 13 residues. Germline V gives CDR1 SGHNT, CDR2 YENEEA.

CDR3 DNA: TGTGCCAGCAGCTTTGCTAGGGGGGGCTGGAGCTCCTACGAGCAGTACTTC. Protein product: CASSFARGGWSSYEQYF. J is TRBJ2-7 and V is TRBV7-2, with D maybe TRBD2 (7 bases). V lost 3 bases, J lost 0 bases, and 18 bases lay in between. CDR1 SGHTA and CDR2 FQGNSA come from the germline V gene. The CDR3 sequence is 17 residues long.

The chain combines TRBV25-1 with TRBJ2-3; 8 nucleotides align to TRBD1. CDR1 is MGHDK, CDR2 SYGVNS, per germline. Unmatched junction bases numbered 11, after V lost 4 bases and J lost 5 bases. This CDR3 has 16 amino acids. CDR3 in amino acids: CASSARQGRLGDTQYF. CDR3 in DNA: TGTGCCAGCAGTGCCCGACAGGGGCGGTTGGGAGATACGCAGTATTTT.

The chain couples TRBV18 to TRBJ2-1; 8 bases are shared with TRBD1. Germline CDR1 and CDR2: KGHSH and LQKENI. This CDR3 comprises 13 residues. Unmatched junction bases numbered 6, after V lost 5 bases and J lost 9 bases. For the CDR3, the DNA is TGTGCCAGCTCAGTGGACAGGGATAGTGAGCAGTTCTTC. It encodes CASSVDRDSEQFF.

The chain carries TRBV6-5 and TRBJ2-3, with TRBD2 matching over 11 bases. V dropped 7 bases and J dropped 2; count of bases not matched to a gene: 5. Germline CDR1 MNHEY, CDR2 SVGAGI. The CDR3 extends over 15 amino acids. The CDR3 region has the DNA TGTGCCAGCACCCGACTAGCGGGGAACACAGATACGCAGTATTTT. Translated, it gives CASTRLAGNTDTQYF.

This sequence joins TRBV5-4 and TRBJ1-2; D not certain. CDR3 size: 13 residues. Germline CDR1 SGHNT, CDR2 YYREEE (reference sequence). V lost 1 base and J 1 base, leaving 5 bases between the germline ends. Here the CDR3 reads CASSLPGNYGYTF. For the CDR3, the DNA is TGTGCCAGCAGCTTGCCGGGTAACTATGGCTACACCTTC.

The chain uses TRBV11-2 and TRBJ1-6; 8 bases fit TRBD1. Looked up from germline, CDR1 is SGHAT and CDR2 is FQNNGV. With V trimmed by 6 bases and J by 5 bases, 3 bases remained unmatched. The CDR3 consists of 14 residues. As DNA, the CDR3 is TGTGCCAGCAGACTGACAGGGGATAATTCACCCCTCCACTTT. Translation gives CASRLTGDNSPLHF.

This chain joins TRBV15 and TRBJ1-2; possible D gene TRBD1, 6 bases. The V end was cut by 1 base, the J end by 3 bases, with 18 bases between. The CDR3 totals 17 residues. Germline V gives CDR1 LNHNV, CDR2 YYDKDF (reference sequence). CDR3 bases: TGTGCCACCAGCAGAGCTCTCGACCCAGGGGCGGACTATGGCTACACCTTC. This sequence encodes CATSRALDPGADYGYTF.

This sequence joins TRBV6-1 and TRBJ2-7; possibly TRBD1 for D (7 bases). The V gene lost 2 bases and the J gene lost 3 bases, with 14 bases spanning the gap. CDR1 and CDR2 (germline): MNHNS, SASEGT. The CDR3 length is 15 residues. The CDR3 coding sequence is TGTGCCAGCAGTGAATCGGTCAGGGGGGACTACGAGCAGTACTTC. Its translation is CASSESVRGDYEQYF.

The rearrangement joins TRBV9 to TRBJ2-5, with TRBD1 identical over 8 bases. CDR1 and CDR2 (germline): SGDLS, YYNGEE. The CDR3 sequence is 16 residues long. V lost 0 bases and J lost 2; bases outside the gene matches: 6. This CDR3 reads CASSVAGQALQETQYF. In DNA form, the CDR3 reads TGTGCCAGCAGCGTAGCGGGACAGGCGCTTCAAGAGACCCAGTACTTC.

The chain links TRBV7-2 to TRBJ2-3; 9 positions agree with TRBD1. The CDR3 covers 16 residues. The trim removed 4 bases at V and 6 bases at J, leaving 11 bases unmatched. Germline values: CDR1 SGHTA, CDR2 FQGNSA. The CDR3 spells CASSSHPGQGPDTQYF. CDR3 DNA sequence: TGTGCCAGCAGCTCCCATCCGGGACAGGGACCTGATACGCAGTATTTT.

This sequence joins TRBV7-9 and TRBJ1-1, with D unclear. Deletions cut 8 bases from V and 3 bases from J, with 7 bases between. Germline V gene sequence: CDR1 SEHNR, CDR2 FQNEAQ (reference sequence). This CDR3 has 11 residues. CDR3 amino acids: CASLGYTEAFF. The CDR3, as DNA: TGTGCCAGCCTGGGGTACACTGAAGCTTTCTTT.

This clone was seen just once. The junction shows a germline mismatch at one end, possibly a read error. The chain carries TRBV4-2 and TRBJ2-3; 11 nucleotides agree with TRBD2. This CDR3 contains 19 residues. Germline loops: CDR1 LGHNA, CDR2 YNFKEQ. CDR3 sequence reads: CASSQDRASGGSRTDTQYF. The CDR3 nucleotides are TGTGCCAGCAGTCAAGATCGGGCTAGCGGGGGGTCCCGCACAGATACGCAGTATTTT.

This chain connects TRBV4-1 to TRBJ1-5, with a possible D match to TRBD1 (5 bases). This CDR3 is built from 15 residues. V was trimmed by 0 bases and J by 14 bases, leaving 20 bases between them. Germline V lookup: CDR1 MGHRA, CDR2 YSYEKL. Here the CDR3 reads CASSQEGRITAEKHF. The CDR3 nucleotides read TGCGCCAGCAGCCAAGAGGGACGTATTACTGCCGAGAAGCATTTT.

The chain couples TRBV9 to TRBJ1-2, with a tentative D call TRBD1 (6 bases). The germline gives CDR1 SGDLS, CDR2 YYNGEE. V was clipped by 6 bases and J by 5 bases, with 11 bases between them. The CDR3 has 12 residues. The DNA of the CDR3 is TGTGCCAGCATGCAGGGGAATTATGGCTACACCTTC. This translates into CASMQGNYGYTF.

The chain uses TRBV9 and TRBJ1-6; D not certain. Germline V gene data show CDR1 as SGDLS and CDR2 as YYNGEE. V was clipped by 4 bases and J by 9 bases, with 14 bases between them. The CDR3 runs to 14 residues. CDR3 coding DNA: TGTGCCAGCAGCACGGGCGGCCGCGGTTCACCCCTCCACTTT. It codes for CASSTGGRGSPLHF.

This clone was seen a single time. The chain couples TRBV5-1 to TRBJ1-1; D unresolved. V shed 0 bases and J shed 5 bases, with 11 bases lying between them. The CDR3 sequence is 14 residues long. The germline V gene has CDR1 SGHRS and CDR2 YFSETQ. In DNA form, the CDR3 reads TGCGCCAGCAGCTTGGGGCCGGGTGGAACTGAAGCTTTCTTT. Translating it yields CASSLGPGGTEAFF.

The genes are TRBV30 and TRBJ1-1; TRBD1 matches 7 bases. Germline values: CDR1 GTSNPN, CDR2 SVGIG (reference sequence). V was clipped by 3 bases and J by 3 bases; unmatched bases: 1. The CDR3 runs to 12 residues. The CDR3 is CAWSDRDTEAFF. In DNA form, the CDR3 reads TGTGCCTGGAGCGACAGGGACACTGAAGCTTTCTTT.